Presented here are 17 T cell receptor beta chains from one specimen sequenced in a study of graft-versus-host responses after intestinal transplantation (dated by TCRdb to the early 2020s). What this sample's time point label stands for: cells obtained before transplantation from donor or recipient. These receptors' antigens are unknown. Library creation used the immunoSEQ multiplex PCR assay. Here the immuneACCESS table is served through TCRdb, limited to in-frame sequences with V and J called. Missing clones are a known gap in these copies; in checked studies unresolved V genes cover under half, and the rest lacks a known reason. The sample data list about 110,000 clones, and roughly 87% of these were observed just once. Jointly, the top ten make up over 0.55% of the sample. Sequences were derived from unstimulated CD4+ T cells sorted from spleen or lymph node cells, sampled before transplant. All receptors derive from a human donor who was the organ donor for an intestinal transplant.

The J gene is TRBJ2-5, the V gene TRBV7-9; D remains ambiguous. Germline values: CDR1 SEHNR, CDR2 FQNEAQ (reference sequence). V lost 5 bases, J lost 1 base, and 11 bases lay in between. The CDR3 loop spans 14 amino acids. In nucleotides, the CDR3 is TGTGCCAGCAGCCCCTGGTTGTCCCAAGAGACCCAGTACTTC. Protein sequence: CASSPWLSQETQYF.

The sample holds a few counts of this clone. The chain uses TRBV4-2 and TRBJ1-1, with D possibly matching TRBD1 (5 bases). Germline CDR1 reads LGHNA; CDR2 reads YNFKEQ. The germline V and J ends were trimmed by 0 bases and 9 bases, with 17 bases remaining between them. This CDR3 comprises 15 residues. CDR3 in amino acids: CASSQETRGPIKAFF. The CDR3, as DNA: TGTGCCAGCAGCCAAGAGACGAGGGGACCGATAAAAGCTTTCTTT.

The chain employs TRBV29-1 and TRBJ1-1, with D unresolved. Between the trimmed V and J ends, which lost 3 bases and 1 base, there was a span of 12 bases. This CDR3 is 14 amino acids long. Germline V gene sequence: CDR1 SQVTM, CDR2 ANQGSEA. For the CDR3, the DNA is TGCAGCGTTGACGGGGAAGGAGGGAACACTGAAGCTTTCTTT. Protein sequence: CSVDGEGGNTEAFF.

This rearrangement joins TRBV7-9 to TRBJ2-1, with D perhaps matching TRBD2 (6 bases). CDR1 and CDR2 from the germline V gene are SEHNR and FQNEAQ (reference sequence). V was shortened by 4 bases and J by 3 bases, with 10 bases between the two germline ends. This CDR3 spans 14 amino acids. The CDR3 is CASSYLADYNEQFF. CDR3 coding DNA: TGTGCCAGCAGCTATTTAGCGGACTACAATGAGCAGTTCTTC.

In the case of this clone: An end of the junction differs from the germline gene, which may be a read error. The chain has TRBV7-2 and TRBJ2-7, with D uncertain. The germline CDR1 and CDR2 sequences are SGHTA and FQGNSA. This CDR3 comprises 15 residues. This chain's CDR3 is CASSLAGRTDPPKDF. DNA for the CDR3: TGTGCCAGCAGCTTAGCGGGTAGAACTGACCCCCCCAAAGACTTC.

The rearrangement uses TRBV19 and TRBJ2-7; no firm D call. Germline V CDR1 and CDR2: LNHDA, SQIVND (reference sequence). The CDR3 is 14 residues long. Trimming pared 8 bases from V and 2 bases from J, leaving 16 bases between. The CDR3 sequence is CASPPRSVTYEQYF. The CDR3 DNA sequence: TGTGCCAGTCCCCCAAGGTCAGTGACCTACGAGCAGTACTTC.

The rearrangement joins TRBV5-4 to TRBJ2-5; 11 bases are a match to TRBD2. The length of the CDR3 is 15 residues. Germline CDR1 is SGHNT and CDR2 is YYREEE (reference sequence). With V trimmed by 4 bases and J by 1 base, 3 bases remained unmatched. The CDR3 region is CASSRTSGLQETQYF. In DNA, the CDR3 is TGTGCCAGCAGCCGGACTAGCGGGCTCCAAGAGACCCAGTACTTC.

This chain joins TRBV21-1 and TRBJ1-6. TRBV21-1 represents a pseudogene. This CDR3 has 18 residues. The CDR3, as DNA: TGTGCCAGCAGGGTAAATATAGCTACACATACTCATAATTCACCCCTCCACTTT. The encoded protein is CASRVNIATHTHNSPLHF.

This sequence joins TRBV6-1 and TRBJ2-7; D possibly corresponds to TRBD1 (5 bases). The CDR3 runs to 13 residues. Germline CDR1 and CDR2: MNHNS and SASEGT. Deletions cut 2 bases from V and 6 bases from J, with 11 bases between. CDR3 protein: CASSEFVRGEQYF. In DNA form, the CDR3 reads TGTGCCAGCAGTGAATTTGTTAGGGGCGAGCAGTACTTC.

This clone was observed a single time. This chain uses TRBV5-1 with TRBJ2-7; D might be TRBD1 or TRBD2, each matching 6 bases. The CDR3 totals 14 residues. The germline gives CDR1 SGHRS, CDR2 YFSETQ. V was cut by 4 bases and J by 5 bases, with 16 bases left in between. As DNA, the CDR3 is TGCGCCAGCAGCGGGGGGCGCCTCCTGGACGAGCAGTACTTC. The encoded protein is CASSGGRLLDEQYF.

The chain uses TRBV27 and TRBJ2-7; TRBD1 matches 8 bases. This CDR3 comprises 19 residues. V was clipped by 3 bases and J by 2 bases; unmatched bases: 18. CDR1 is MNHEY and CDR2 is SMNVEV in the germline V gene (reference sequence). CDR3 bases: TGTGCCAGCAGTTTTAGAAGGGACAGGTCCAACCCGGGCCCCTACGAGCAGTACTTC. Its translation is CASSFRRDRSNPGPYEQYF.

The CDR3 here is CASSFLPNQPQHF. DNA of the CDR3: TGTGCCAGCAGTTTCCTGCCCAACCAGCCCCAGCATTTT. The chain couples TRBV27 to TRBJ1-5; D is unresolved. V was cut by 3 bases and J by 7 bases, with 10 bases left in between. Germline-derived CDR1 and CDR2 are MNHEY and SMNVEV (reference sequence). CDR3 length: 13 residues.

The chain carries TRBV2 and TRBJ1-1; D remains ambiguous. The germline CDR1 and CDR2 sequences are SNHLY and FYNNEI. V lost 6 bases and J 9 bases, leaving 14 bases between the germline ends. The CDR3 loop spans 12 amino acids. CDR3 sequence (DNA): TGTGCCAGCAGGCGTGATGCGTCAAAAGCTTTCTTT. This gives the protein CASRRDASKAFF.

This chain uses TRBV27 with TRBJ2-2; D ambiguous. Germline V lookup: CDR1 MNHEY, CDR2 SMNVEV (reference sequence). The CDR3 spans 16 residues. The germline V and J ends were trimmed by 8 bases and 2 bases, with 18 bases remaining between them. CDR3 nucleotide sequence: TGTGCCAGCGGCTCAAGTGGGCTCTTAAACACCGGGGAGCTGTTTTTT. Translating it yields CASGSSGLLNTGELFF.

The chain carries TRBV7-9 and TRBJ1-1, with 7 bases aligning to TRBD1. V trimming: 4 bases; J trimming: 2 bases; junction bases outside the gene matches: 16. The CDR3 covers 18 residues. CDR1 SEHNR and CDR2 FQNEAQ come from the germline V gene (reference sequence). CDR3 nucleotide sequence: TGTGCCAGCAGCTCTCCTGCATGGGCCAGACAGGGTAACACTGAAGCTTTCTTT. Encoded protein: CASSSPAWARQGNTEAFF.

The chain employs TRBV6-1 and TRBJ2-7; 11 bases map to TRBD1. V lost 8 bases to trimming and J lost 4 bases; unmatched junction nucleotides: 7. The germline V gene has CDR1 MNHNS and CDR2 SASEGT. The CDR3 runs to 14 residues. The DNA of the CDR3 is TGTGCCAGCGACCGGGACAGGGGGTTTTACGAGCAGTACTTC. Protein product: CASDRDRGFYEQYF.

The chain joins TRBV27 to TRBJ1-4; the match to TRBD1 covers 7 bases. The trim removed 4 bases at V and 8 bases at J, leaving 7 bases unmatched. The CDR3 spans 14 residues. Looked up from germline, CDR1 is MNHEY and CDR2 is SMNVEV (reference sequence). The CDR3 DNA sequence: TGTGCCAGCAGTTCCAGGGGGTTGGGGGAAAAACTGTTTTTT. It codes for CASSSRGLGEKLFF.